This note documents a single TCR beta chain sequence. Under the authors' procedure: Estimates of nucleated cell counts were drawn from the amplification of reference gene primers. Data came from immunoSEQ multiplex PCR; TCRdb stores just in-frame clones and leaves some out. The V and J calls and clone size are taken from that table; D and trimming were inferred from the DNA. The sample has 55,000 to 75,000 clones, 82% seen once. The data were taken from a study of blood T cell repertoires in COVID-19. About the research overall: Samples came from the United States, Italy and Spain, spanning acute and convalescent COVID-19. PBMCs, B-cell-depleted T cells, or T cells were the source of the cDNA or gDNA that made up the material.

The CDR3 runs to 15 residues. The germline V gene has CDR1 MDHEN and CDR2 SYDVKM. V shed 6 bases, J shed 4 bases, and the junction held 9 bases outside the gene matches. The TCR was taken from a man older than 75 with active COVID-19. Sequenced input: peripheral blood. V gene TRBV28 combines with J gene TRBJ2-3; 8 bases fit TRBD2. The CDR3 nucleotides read TGTGCCAGCAGCTCCGGGGGGGGGCTCTCAGATACGCAGTATTTT. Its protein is CASSSGGGLSDTQYF.